The rows below give T cell receptor beta chains drawn from one sample of a study of shared clonotypes between healthy human individuals. Assay used: immunoSEQ multiplex PCR; TCRdb lists only in-frame clones, some missing. The table shows approximately 710,000 clones, with roughly 88% occurring only once. Source material: memory CD8+ T cells from PBMCs. The receptors stem from a man aged 18 to 35 in good health. Some clones in this sample may be carry-over from other donors' samples. CDR3s include the opening cysteine and the closing phenylalanine or tryptophan. A D gene is named only where the DNA matches it firmly. Not every row has a clone size; where given, it reads once, few, many or a size class.

CDR3 protein: CASSLERGETNEKLFF
D gene: -
V gene: TRBV7-6
clone size: -
J gene: TRBJ1-4

CDR3 protein: CASSITARGNTEAFF
D gene: -
V gene: TRBV19
clone size: -
J gene: TRBJ1-1

CDR3 protein: CASSLEPMLALYNEQFF
D gene: -
V gene: TRBV7-6
clone size: -
J gene: TRBJ2-1

CDR3 protein: CASRQSGTATYEQYF
D gene: -
V gene: TRBV19
clone size: once
J gene: TRBJ2-7

CDR3 protein: CAWSPATDSYEQYF
D gene: -
V gene: TRBV30
clone size: -
J gene: TRBJ2-7

CDR3 protein: CATLPRGEQYF
D gene: -
V gene: TRBV27
clone size: -
J gene: TRBJ2-7

CDR3 protein: CASSSPGLAGPRLF
D gene: TRBD2
V gene: TRBV5-5
clone size: -
J gene: TRBJ2-1

CDR3 protein: CASSVGDRIYEQYF
D gene: TRBD1
V gene: TRBV9
clone size: -
J gene: TRBJ2-7

CDR3 protein: CAISELTSFGSYEQYF
D gene: -
V gene: TRBV10-3
clone size: -
J gene: TRBJ2-7

CDR3 protein: CASTRPTDNQETQYF
D gene: -
V gene: TRBV7-9
clone size: once
J gene: TRBJ2-5

CDR3 protein: CASLPSGFQETQYF
D gene: TRBD2
V gene: TRBV11-2
clone size: -
J gene: TRBJ2-5

CDR3 protein: CAISGTSDYEQYF
D gene: TRBD2
V gene: TRBV10-3
clone size: -
J gene: TRBJ2-7

CDR3 protein: CASSVAGTGRSTDTQYF
D gene: TRBD1
V gene: TRBV9
clone size: -
J gene: TRBJ2-3

CDR3 protein: CAWSRQEEAFF
D gene: -
V gene: TRBV30
clone size: -
J gene: TRBJ1-1

CDR3 protein: CASSLSEQGAYEQYF
D gene: TRBD1
V gene: TRBV27
clone size: -
J gene: TRBJ2-7

CDR3 protein: CAITGGNTEAFF
D gene: -
V gene: TRBV10-3
clone size: -
J gene: TRBJ1-1

CDR3 protein: CASSLYPEGGVEQFF
D gene: -
V gene: TRBV28
clone size: -
J gene: TRBJ2-1

CDR3 protein: CSVEDLRDRGTLYEQYF
D gene: TRBD1
V gene: TRBV29-1
clone size: -
J gene: -

CDR3 protein: CASSYGAPTPDTQYF
D gene: -
V gene: TRBV6-5
clone size: -
J gene: TRBJ2-3

CDR3 protein: CASSSGLNTDTQYF
D gene: -
V gene: TRBV7-9
clone size: -
J gene: TRBJ2-3

CDR3 protein: CASSSALWGGYGYTF
D gene: -
V gene: TRBV7-2
clone size: -
J gene: TRBJ1-2

CDR3 protein: CASTKGPGTASTDTQYF
D gene: TRBD1
V gene: TRBV7-2
clone size: -
J gene: TRBJ2-3

CDR3 protein: CASRLVRESTDTQYF
D gene: TRBD2
V gene: TRBV5-6
clone size: -
J gene: TRBJ2-3

CDR3 protein: CASSYAGGPYEQYF
D gene: TRBD2
V gene: TRBV6-5
clone size: -
J gene: TRBJ2-7